This entry is about one T cell receptor beta chain. The antigen it recognizes is unknown. Base qualities were left out, and no much larger clone turns up one base away. This sample stems from a study of blood T cells in healthy people across ages (dated by TCRdb to the mid-2010s). In the study overall: In model experiments, roughly one uniquely barcoded TCR beta cDNA molecule per two T cells was captured by template switching. Donors were grouped into four age groups: young (average 16 years), middle-aged (around 39), aged (around 60) and long-lived (about 90). Age-related changes in TCR beta repertoire diversity were measured in the study by deep sequencing normalized with unique cDNA molecular identifiers. Donors of different ages were randomly distributed across sequencing lanes to avoid experimental bias. The study analyzed two additional independent replicas of 1 million unique cDNA reads from the same blood draw for two donors, one aged 18 to 30 and one aged 80 or older.

The CDR3, from cysteine to phenylalanine, totals 14 residues. The kept DNA is CDR3 alone, 42 bases in frame from the first base. Trimming costs V 2 bases and J 4 bases, and their ends lie 11 bases apart. The germline V gene (reference sequence) yields SEHNR for CDR1 and FQNEAQ for CDR2. Systemically healthy Caucasian individuals from Russia, roughly 40 in total and aged about 6 to 100 years, were included as donors. Approximately 9.7 milliliters of peripheral blood were drawn from each donor into EDTA-treated Vacutainer tubes. Ficoll-Paque density-gradient centrifugation was used to isolate PBMCs, with at least 6.5 million per sample. Total RNA was extracted from PBMCs with Trizol reagent, with at least 5 micrograms obtained per sample. For every donor, an aliquot of PBMCs went through flow cytometry to measure the percentages of naive CD45RAhigh/CD27high T cells. The full study reports these points: There was a strong correlation between observed TCR beta diversity and the percentage of naive T cells measured by flow cytometry. Compared with the aged group, the long-lived group had more naive CD4+ T cells, fewer expanded clones and increased TCR diversity, a pattern suggesting age selection. Total diversity estimates from one million sequenced T cells were considered lower bounds and underestimates. Since profiling was done on bulk unsorted PBMCs, naive and antigen-experienced compartments could not be conclusively compared. Because the CMV infection status of the donors was unknown, age-related changes in expanded clonotypes may potentially have been confounded. Observed TCR beta diversity per million T cells fell roughly linearly with age, and a significant reduction was already apparent by age approximately 40.

Library method: 5' RACE. The second PCR ran for about 7 to 11 cycles and used a J-beta primer mix along with a sample-barcoded 5' primer. A template-switch 5' adaptor carrying 12 random nucleotides introduced a unique molecular identifier onto each TCR beta cDNA molecule. At least 2.5 million CDR3-containing paired-end reads were obtained from each sample. First-strand cDNA synthesis was performed from all RNA using the Mint cDNA synthesis kit, with priming by a TRBC-specific oligonucleotide. Following uracil-DNA glycosylase treatment, all cDNA underwent a first 18-cycle PCR with the universal primers M1SS and BC2_uni_R. As for the original processing: Normalization of each sample was performed by random selection of 1 million high-quality reads, each carrying a distinct molecular identifier. Reads sharing molecular identifiers were discarded rather than binned into consensus sequences. MiTCR, with a Q25 quality threshold and the strictest error-elimination algorithm, was used for CDR3 identification, clonotype clustering and error correction. Lower-bound total TCR beta diversity was estimated with a nonparametric unseen species model using Euler transformation. Using fastp trimming at Q25 and MiXCR clonotype assembly, TCRdb reanalyzed the public sequencing data and kept in-frame beta chains. When rows share a CDR3 protein, they turn into one entry using the most common DNA and genes. The authors' filters were not applied to this entry. The sample table holds fewer than 2,000,000 distinct CDR3 sequences, of which about two fifths were seen once. The ten largest clonotypes hold about 23% of the sample.

The source of this sequence is a human donor in good health. This chain joins TRBV7-9 to TRBJ2-5; no D gene is confidently identified. The source material was blood. The bases read TGTGCCAGCAGCTTAAGCTCCCCCCCAGAGACCCAGTACTTC. Its protein product is CASSLSSPPETQYF.